This TCR beta chain appears in the sequencing data of a study of cytotoxic CD8 clonotypes in ibrutinib-treated CLL. The CDR3 is made up of 15 amino acids. The V gene's germline CDR1 is GTSNPN and CDR2 SVGIG (reference sequence). With 4 bases removed from V and 0 bases from J, the gap between germline ends came to 16 bases. The method was immunoSEQ multiplex PCR; TCRdb's version includes in-frame clones alone and lacks a portion of them. The sample includes around 16,000 clones, 65% to 70% of them seen just once. The clonotype comes from a human donor with chronic lymphocytic leukemia. The sequences come from PBMCs, collected before ibrutinib treatment. The V and J genes are TRBV30 and TRBJ2-7, with D possibly being TRBD1 (5 bases). The DNA of the CDR3 is TGTGCCTGGAACCCCCCGGGCAGGGCCTCCTACGAGCAGTACTTC. Amino acids: CAWNPPGRASYEQYF.